This passage covers 22 T cell receptor beta chains from one sample sequenced in a study of T-cell reconstitution after alpha-beta-depleted transplantation in children. Unique molecular identifiers were incorporated into the prepared TCRbeta library. TCRdb processed the PCR reads anew with MiXCR; each CDR3 protein has one entry. The sample carries some 240,000 distinct CDR3 sequences, 9.7% recorded once. Sequencing was performed on PBMCs from the stem cell graft donor, taken from the stem cell graft. Receptors were obtained from a human donor who donated a stem cell graft to a child with SCID.

This clonotype was counted ten times or more. The genes are TRBV5-1 and TRBJ2-1; 13 bases align to TRBD2. This CDR3 is 16 amino acids long. Trimming removed 0 bases from V and 8 bases from J; junction bases left unmatched: 5. Germline CDR1 reads SGHRS; CDR2 reads YFSETQ. The CDR3 is CASSLVWTSGGYEQFF. CDR3 DNA sequence: TGCGCCAGCAGCTTGGTGTGGACTAGCGGGGGATATGAGCAGTTCTTC.

Many counts were recorded for this clonotype. Here the CDR3 reads CAWSPGGGGYGYTF. The CDR3 region has the DNA TGTGCCTGGAGCCCGGGAGGGGGCGGCTATGGCTACACCTTC. V and J are TRBV30 and TRBJ1-2; 7 nucleotides line up with TRBD1. The trim removed 3 bases at V and 4 bases at J, leaving 8 bases unmatched. Germline-derived CDR1 and CDR2 are GTSNPN and SVGIG (reference sequence). CDR3 length: 14 residues. Drawing the rest from reference TRBV30 and TRBJ1-2, the complete variable domain is SQTIHQWPATLVQPVGSPLSLECTVEGTSNPNLYWYRQAAGRGLQLLFYSVGIGQISSEVPQNLSASRPQDRQFILSSKKLLLSDSGFYLCAWSPGGGGYGYTFGSGTRLTVV.

The table lists this clonotype with many counts. The chain is built from TRBV6-5 and TRBJ2-2, with a weak D call TRBD2 (6 bases). The CDR3 has 17 residues. Per the germline V gene, CDR1 is MNHEY and CDR2 is SVGAGI. Trimming shortened V by 2 bases and J by 0 bases, and 13 bases separated the two germline ends. DNA for the CDR3: TGTGCCAGCAGTTACGGACTACCCCCCGCGAACACCGGGGAGCTGTTTTTT. Protein: CASSYGLPPANTGELFF.

This clonotype was recorded at least ten times. The chain's CDR3 is CASSLRHRETGELFF. CDR3 DNA sequence: TGTGCCAGCAGCTTAAGGCACAGAGAAACCGGGGAGCTGTTTTTT. The V and J genes are TRBV7-2 and TRBJ2-2; the D is unclear. The CDR3 covers 15 residues. V was shortened by 2 bases and J by 5 bases, with 12 bases between the two germline ends. The germline CDR1 and CDR2 sequences are SGHTA and FQGNSA.

The gene calls are TRBV6-5 and TRBJ1-1; possibly TRBD1 for D (5 bases). The CDR3 is made up of 14 amino acids. V was clipped by 3 bases and J by 5 bases, with 13 bases between them. The germline V gene encodes CDR1 MNHEY and CDR2 SVGAGI. The DNA for the CDR3 is TGTGCCAGCAGTTATTTACGGGGGGGGACTGAAGCTTTCTTT. This codes for CASSYLRGGTEAFF.

As to this clonotype: The junction shows a germline mismatch at one end, possibly a read error. The chain uses TRBV20-1 and TRBJ1-1; 7 nucleotides agree with TRBD1. The CDR3 is 13 amino acids. Germline CDR1 and CDR2: DFQATT and SNEGSKA (reference sequence). The CDR3 reads CSAAVQGNTEAIF. In nucleotides, the CDR3 is TGCAGTGCCGCTGTACAGGGGAATACTGAAGCTATCTTT.

At least ten counts were recorded for this clonotype. Here the CDR3 reads CSASQGADEKLFF. The CDR3 nucleotides are TGCAGTGCTAGCCAGGGGGCGGATGAAAAACTGTTTTTT. The chain is built from TRBV20-1 and TRBJ1-4; 8 positions match TRBD1. After removal of 3 bases from V and 6 bases from J, the junction contained 3 bases not matched to a gene. CDR1 is DFQATT, CDR2 SNEGSKA, per germline (reference sequence). The length of the CDR3 is 13 residues.

The chain combines TRBV11-2 with TRBJ2-2; D may be TRBD1 (6 bases). The germline V gene encodes CDR1 SGHAT and CDR2 FQNNGV. The CDR3 spans 14 residues. V was clipped by 3 bases and J by 6 bases, with 11 bases between them. CDR3 loop: CASSFIRGPGELFF. The CDR3 DNA sequence: TGTGCCAGCAGCTTTATCAGGGGCCCCGGGGAGCTGTTTTTT.

This clonotype occurred many times. This chain links TRBV20-1 with TRBJ1-1; the D is unclear. Per the germline V gene, CDR1 is DFQATT and CDR2 is SNEGSKA (reference sequence). Trimming shortened V by 0 bases and J by 5 bases, and 13 bases separated the two germline ends. The CDR3 extends over 14 amino acids. The CDR3 nucleotides are TGCAGTGCTAGAGATTCCGCGGGGTGGACTGAAGCTTTCTTT. As protein: CSARDSAGWTEAFF.

There are many counts of this clonotype. The chain joins TRBV29-1 to TRBJ2-5, with no clear D. The CDR3 totals 14 residues. Germline CDR1 reads SQVTM; CDR2 reads ANQGSEA. Deletions cut 1 base from V and 2 bases from J, with 11 bases between. The CDR3 DNA is TGCAGCGTTGAAGGCCAGAACCTACAAGAGACCCAGTACTTC. This translates into CSVEGQNLQETQYF.

This clonotype was seen ten or more times. The V and J genes are TRBV6-2 or TRBV6-3 and TRBJ2-7, with 8 bases fitting TRBD1. This CDR3 has 14 amino acids. The germline V gene has CDR1 MNHEY and CDR2 SVGEGT. J gave up 2 bases and V 10 bases, and 10 bases lay outside the gene matches. The CDR3 DNA reads TGTGCCAAGAAGGACAGGGAAGGAACCTACGAGCAGTACTTC. This translates into CAKKDREGTYEQYF.

This clonotype appeared many times. J is TRBJ2-5 and V is TRBV5-1, with 7 bases identical to TRBD2. This CDR3 region has 17 residues. Germline CDR1 and CDR2: SGHRS and YFSETQ. V lost 0 bases to trimming and J lost 2 bases; unmatched junction nucleotides: 10. The CDR3: CASSLAPPTSNQETQYF. In DNA, the CDR3 is TGCGCCAGCAGCTTGGCTCCCCCGACTAGCAATCAAGAGACCCAGTACTTC. The full variable domain, its missing parts supplied by reference TRBV5-1 and TRBJ2-5, is KAGVTQTPRYLIKTRGQQVTLSCSPISGHRSVSWYQQTPGQGLQFLFEYFSETQRNKGNFPGRFSGRQFSNSRSEMNVSTLELGDSALYLCASSLAPPTSNQETQYFGPGTRLLVL.

This clonotype was picked up many times. The chain carries TRBV20-1 and TRBJ2-2; D may be TRBD2 (7 bases). CDR1 and CDR2 (germline): DFQATT, SNEGSKA (reference sequence). CDR3 size: 14 residues. V shed 5 bases and J shed 4 bases, with 14 bases lying between them. The CDR3 sequence is CSAWGGASTGELFF. The CDR3 DNA is TGCAGTGCTTGGGGGGGGGCGAGCACCGGGGAGCTGTTTTTT.

The chain links TRBV5-1 to TRBJ1-1; 8 bases line up with TRBD1. From germline, CDR1 is SGHRS and CDR2 YFSETQ. J was trimmed by 4 bases and V by 6 bases; bases with no gene match: 5. The CDR3 runs 13 residues. Here the CDR3 DNA reads TGCGCCAGCACCGCGACAGGGGTCACTGAAGCTTTCTTT. It encodes CASTATGVTEAFF. Variable domain in full (rest from reference TRBV5-1 and TRBJ1-1): KAGVTQTPRYLIKTRGQQVTLSCSPISGHRSVSWYQQTPGQGLQFLFEYFSETQRNKGNFPGRFSGRQFSNSRSEMNVSTLELGDSALYLCASTATGVTEAFFGQGTRLTVV.

This clonotype was recorded many times. The rearrangement links TRBV7-8 to TRBJ1-5; TRBD1 matches 7 bases. The CDR3 is made up of 15 amino acids. Trimming cost V 6 bases and J 4 bases; bases outside gene matches: 9. CDR1 is SGHVS, CDR2 FQNEAQ, per germline. The CDR3 region is CASRPDRVGNQPQHF. The DNA for the CDR3 is TGTGCCAGCAGACCAGACAGGGTCGGAAATCAGCCCCAGCATTTT.

This clonotype appeared many times. This chain links TRBV25-1 with TRBJ2-7; unclear D gene. CDR3 size: 13 residues. V lost 3 bases to trimming and J lost 4 bases, with 10 bases between them. The germline V gene has CDR1 MGHDK and CDR2 SYGVNS. The CDR3 sequence: CASSEGDGYEQYF. CDR3 in DNA: TGTGCCAGCAGTGAGGGTGACGGATACGAGCAGTACTTC.

For this clonotype: This clone may be a read error of a much larger clone one base away. The V call is TRBV5-5, the J call TRBJ1-2; 8 bases line up with TRBD1. The germline V gene has CDR1 SGHKS and CDR2 YYEKEE (reference sequence). The CDR3 is 15 residues long. This CDR3 reads CASSLEGRGLYGDTF. The CDR3 coding sequence is TGTGCCAGCAGCCTGGAGGGCAGGGGGCTTTATGGCGACACCTTC.

This clonotype showed up many times. The CDR3 region is CASSSPRDVYGYTF. CDR3 DNA: TGTGCCAGCAGTTCACCCCGGGACGTCTATGGCTACACCTTC. The rearrangement joins TRBV6-5 to TRBJ1-2; the D gene is possibly TRBD1 (5 bases). The germline gives CDR1 MNHEY, CDR2 SVGAGI. V was shortened by 4 bases and J by 4 bases, with 13 bases between the two germline ends. This CDR3 spans 14 amino acids.

This clonotype has at least ten counts. This chain uses TRBV20-1 with TRBJ1-3; 7 bases map to TRBD1. Per the germline V gene, CDR1 is DFQATT and CDR2 is SNEGSKA (reference sequence). The CDR3 sequence is 13 residues long. V was clipped by 3 bases and J by 2 bases; unmatched bases: 1. CDR3 protein: CSARGTAGNTIYF. The CDR3 DNA reads as TGCAGTGCTAGGGGGACAGCTGGAAACACCATATATTTT.

This clonotype was seen repeatedly, ten times or more. The chain couples TRBV28 to TRBJ2-7; 8 nucleotides agree with TRBD1. Germline CDR1 is MDHEN and CDR2 is SYDVKM. The V gene end was trimmed by 2 bases and the J gene end by 2 bases; junction bases not matched to a gene: 2. The CDR3 runs 14 residues. CDR3 residues: CASSLQGAAYEQYF. CDR3 sequence (DNA): TGTGCCAGCAGTTTACAGGGGGCAGCCTACGAGCAGTACTTC.

The gene calls are TRBV4-2 and TRBJ2-2; D might be TRBD2 (7 bases). The CDR3 spans 16 residues. Per the germline V gene, CDR1 is LGHNA and CDR2 is YNFKEQ. V was pared by 1 base and J by 3 bases, with 12 bases between. Here the CDR3 reads CASSQGAGAYTGELFF. The CDR3, as DNA: TGTGCCAGCAGCCAAGGGGCGGGGGCTTACACCGGGGAGCTGTTTTTT.

Ten or more counts support this clonotype. The chain joins TRBV12-5 to TRBJ1-1; D is unclear. Germline loops: CDR1 LGHNT, CDR2 FRNRAP. The CDR3 is 13 amino acids. Trimming cost V 2 bases and J 6 bases, with 10 bases left between them. CDR3 region: CASGLTEISEAFF. The CDR3, as DNA: TGTGCTAGTGGTTTGACAGAAATCTCTGAAGCTTTCTTT.